The 16 T cell receptor beta chains given below trace back to one sample, sequenced in a study of shared clonotypes between healthy human individuals. The method was immunoSEQ multiplex PCR; TCRdb's version includes in-frame clones alone and lacks a portion of them. This sample has roughly 2,000,000 clones, with around 95% found just once. CD45RO-negative cells were positively selected for CCR7, leaving out terminally differentiated effector memory CD45RA+ cells. The sequenced material came from naive CD8+ T cells from PBMCs. These receptors originate from a man aged 18 to 29 in good health. Some clones in this sample may be carry-over from other donors' samples.

V is TRBV15 and J is TRBJ2-2; 14 nucleotides agree with TRBD2. The CDR3 extends over 22 amino acids. Germline lookup yields CDR1 LNHNV and CDR2 YYDKDF (reference sequence). Trimming at V came to 0 bases and at J to 6 bases, leaving 18 bases not matched to a gene. Written as DNA, the CDR3 is TGTGCCACCAGCAGAGATCATTGGACCGGGACTAGCGGGAGAGGGGCGTCCGGGGAGCTGTTTTTT. This translates into CATSRDHWTGTSGRGASGELFF.

The J gene is TRBJ2-3, the V gene TRBV19; D assignment may be TRBD1 or TRBD2 (5 bases each). The germline CDR1 and CDR2 sequences are LNHDA and SQIVND (reference sequence). The CDR3 totals 14 residues. Between the trimmed V and J ends, which lost 5 bases and 10 bases, there was a span of 19 bases. This chain's CDR3 is CASSYFGAQVPQYF. The CDR3 DNA reads as TGTGCCAGTAGTTATTTCGGGGCGCAGGTCCCGCAGTATTTT.

In regard to this clone: Distinct nucleotide sequences in the sample also encode this CDR3. This sequence joins TRBV19 and TRBJ2-3; perhaps TRBD2 as D (5 bases). Trimming shortened V by 3 bases and J by 0 bases, and 10 bases separated the two germline ends. The CDR3 totals 15 residues. Germline V gene lookup returns CDR1 LNHDA and CDR2 SQIVND (reference sequence). Written as DNA, the CDR3 is TGTGCCAGTAGTATCCTAGCAGCTAGCACAGATACGCAGTATTTT. Its protein product is CASSILAASTDTQYF.

This chain connects TRBV4-1 to TRBJ2-1; TRBD2 agrees at 9 bases. Per germline, CDR1 MGHRA and CDR2 YSYEKL. CDR3 length: 14 residues. Trimming took 1 base from V and 8 from J; bases not matched to a gene: 3. CDR3 loop: CASSQVLAGYEQFF. DNA for the CDR3: TGCGCCAGCAGCCAAGTCCTAGCGGGATATGAGCAGTTCTTC.

This chain connects TRBV27 to TRBJ2-3, with TRBD2 identical over 9 bases. Germline V gene data show CDR1 as MNHEY and CDR2 as SMNVEV (reference sequence). V was pared by 3 bases and J by 6 bases, with 16 bases of the junction left unmatched. The CDR3 has 18 residues. The CDR3 DNA reads TGTGCCAGCAGTTTGGGCGTAGCGGGAGTATCTAGTCCTGATACGCAGTATTTT. The encoded protein is CASSLGVAGVSSPDTQYF.

V and J are TRBV7-9 and TRBJ2-3; D gene unclear. The CDR3 spans 14 residues. Germline loops: CDR1 SEHNR, CDR2 FQNEAQ (reference sequence). Deletions cut 1 base from V and 2 bases from J, with 7 bases between. In nucleotides, the CDR3 is TGTGCCAGCAGCTTAGTTCCTACCACAGATACGCAGTATTTT. As protein: CASSLVPTTDTQYF.

This chain uses TRBV7-9 with TRBJ1-5; weak D call: TRBD1 (6 bases). Trimming cost V 3 bases and J 7 bases, with 19 bases left between them. Per the germline V gene, CDR1 is SEHNR and CDR2 is FQNEAQ (reference sequence). The CDR3 sequence is 16 residues long. The CDR3 DNA reads TGTGCCAGCAGCTTGGTAGGGGACACATTCACGCAGCCCCAGCATTTT. This sequence encodes CASSLVGDTFTQPQHF.

V gene TRBV5-6 combines with J gene TRBJ1-1; TRBD1 aligns across 7 bases. V lost 6 bases and J lost 3; bases outside the gene matches: 8. The CDR3 consists of 14 residues. CDR1 and CDR2 from the germline V gene are SGHDT and YYEEEE. For the CDR3, the DNA is TGTGCCAGCACTGAACAGGGGCGAGACACTGAAGCTTTCTTT. It encodes CASTEQGRDTEAFF.

CDR3 DNA: TGCGCCAGCAGCCAAGTGGGGCTAAACAGGTACAATGAGCAGTTCTTC. It is translated as CASSQVGLNRYNEQFF. The rearrangement joins TRBV4-1 to TRBJ2-1; weak D call: TRBD1 (5 bases). Trimming left V 1 base short and J 4 bases short, with 14 bases between. The germline CDR1 and CDR2 sequences are MGHRA and YSYEKL. CDR3 length: 16 residues.

V and J are TRBV9 and TRBJ1-2; 7 nucleotides agree with TRBD1. The V gene's germline CDR1 is SGDLS and CDR2 YYNGEE. The CDR3 totals 19 residues. J gave up 0 bases and V 1 base, and 15 bases lay outside the gene matches. The CDR3 region is CASSVFSQTGLTPNYGYTF. CDR3 DNA: TGTGCCAGCAGCGTATTCTCGCAGACAGGGCTCACGCCTAACTATGGCTACACCTTC.

The chain combines TRBV19 with TRBJ1-1; TRBD1 agrees at 12 bases. CDR3 length: 15 residues. From germline, CDR1 is LNHDA and CDR2 SQIVND (reference sequence). The trim removed 3 bases at V and 1 base at J, leaving 0 bases unmatched. CDR3 DNA: TGTGCCAGTAGTATGGGACAGGGGGCGAACACTGAAGCTTTCTTT. This translates into CASSMGQGANTEAFF.

The chain joins TRBV28 to TRBJ2-2, with 10 bases lining up with TRBD2. The V gene's germline CDR1 is MDHEN and CDR2 SYDVKM. After removal of 5 bases from V and 4 bases from J, the junction contained 7 bases not matched to a gene. There are 16 residues in the CDR3. CDR3 in DNA: TGTGCCAGCAGTCGGAGTTGGACTAGCGGCACCGGGGAGCTGTTTTTT. Translated, it gives CASSRSWTSGTGELFF.

The chain's CDR3 is CASSVGQGLNTEAFF. CDR3 coding DNA: TGTGCCAGCAGCGTAGGACAGGGGTTGAACACTGAAGCTTTCTTT. The V and J genes are TRBV7-9 and TRBJ1-1; TRBD1 agrees at 9 bases. The junction had 4 bases not matched to a gene; V was cut back by 5 bases and J by 0 bases. Germline CDR1 SEHNR, CDR2 FQNEAQ (reference sequence). The CDR3 consists of 15 residues.

This chain joins TRBV12-2 and TRBJ2-7; no check of the table's D call, TRBD1, against the DNA was made. TRBV12-2 is a documented pseudogene. CDR3 length equals 14 residues. CDR3 in DNA: TGTGCAAGTCGCTTACACAGGGGGGACTTTGAGCAGTACTTC. Its translation is CASRLHRGDFEQYF.

This clone was seen only once. V usage is TRBV28 and J usage is TRBJ2-5; TRBD1 matches at 11 bases. Germline CDR1 reads MDHEN; CDR2 reads SYDVKM. The CDR3 covers 17 residues. J lost 5 bases, V lost 10 bases, and 18 bases had no gene match. The CDR3 bases are TGTGCCATCCCCGGGACAGGGGGGGAGAGGTTCAGGGAGACCCAGTACTTC. Encoded protein: CAIPGTGGERFRETQYF.

This rearrangement joins TRBV30 to TRBJ2-7; 11 bases map to TRBD2. The CDR3 runs 13 residues. Germline-derived CDR1 and CDR2 are GTSNPN and SVGIG (reference sequence). J lost 3 bases, V lost 5 bases, and 3 bases had no gene match. Here the CDR3 reads CAWDGTSGYEQYF. The CDR3 bases are TGTGCCTGGGACGGGACTAGCGGCTACGAGCAGTACTTC.